This T cell receptor beta chain was sequenced during a study of blood T cell repertoires in COVID-19. As processed by the authors: The assay estimated nucleated cells by amplifying reference gene primers. This table comes from immunoSEQ multiplex PCR, and its TCRdb copy is limited to in-frame clones, with some not included. That table supplies the V and J calls and clone size; D and trimming were determined from the DNA. The profile shows some 64,000 clones, 84% of them singletons. This clone was picked up a small number of times. Sequencing was done on a sample of peripheral blood. The sequence came from a man in his sixties with COVID-19, enrolled during active disease.

Written as DNA, the CDR3 is TGTGCCAGCAGTCCGACAGGGGGCGCCGAGCAGTACTTC. Amino acid sequence: CASSPTGGAEQYF. The chain recombines TRBV12-3 or TRBV12-4 with TRBJ2-7, with 10 positions matching TRBD1. This CDR3 spans 13 amino acids. Trimming removed 5 bases from V and 6 bases from J; junction bases left unmatched: 4.